The clone carrying this T cell receptor beta chain has a count of ten or more. Its antigen remains unknown. Germline-derived CDR1 and CDR2 are SGHTA and FQGNSA. This CDR3 spans 14 amino acids. Trimming removed 5 bases at V and 0 bases at J, with 11 bases between. This record belongs to a study of Graves' ophthalmopathy and Graves' hyperthyroidism. General observations from the study: From stable hyperthyroidism, ophthalmopathy was separated by a 13-signature model with 85% to 90% sensitivity and approximately 84% specificity. Most expanded clonotypes in thyroid above 0.001 frequency also showed up in blood.

Transcripts of RNA were the source for amplifying TCR beta CDR3 regions. First-round RT-PCR relied on HTBI primers, and a second-round multiplex PCR came next. One entry per CDR3 protein results from TCRdb running MiXCR on the multiplex PCR reads. This sample has 500,000 to 800,000 distinct CDR3 sequences; under 50% occur once, and the top ten carry 3.3%. Sequences were obtained from peripheral blood. This TCR was recovered from an adult man with Graves' ophthalmopathy. The J gene is TRBJ2-7, the V gene TRBV7-2; D uncertain. This CDR3 is CASSTTQSSYEQYF. CDR3 nucleotides: TGTGCCAGCAGCACCACACAGAGCTCCTACGAGCAGTACTTC. The complete variable domain, with remaining parts taken from reference TRBV7-2 and TRBJ2-7, reads GAGVSQSPSNKVTEKGKDVELRCDPISGHTALYWYRQSLGQGLEFLIYFQGNSAPDKSGLPSDRFSAERTGGSVSTLTIQRTQQEDSAVYLCASSTTQSSYEQYFGPGTRLTVT.